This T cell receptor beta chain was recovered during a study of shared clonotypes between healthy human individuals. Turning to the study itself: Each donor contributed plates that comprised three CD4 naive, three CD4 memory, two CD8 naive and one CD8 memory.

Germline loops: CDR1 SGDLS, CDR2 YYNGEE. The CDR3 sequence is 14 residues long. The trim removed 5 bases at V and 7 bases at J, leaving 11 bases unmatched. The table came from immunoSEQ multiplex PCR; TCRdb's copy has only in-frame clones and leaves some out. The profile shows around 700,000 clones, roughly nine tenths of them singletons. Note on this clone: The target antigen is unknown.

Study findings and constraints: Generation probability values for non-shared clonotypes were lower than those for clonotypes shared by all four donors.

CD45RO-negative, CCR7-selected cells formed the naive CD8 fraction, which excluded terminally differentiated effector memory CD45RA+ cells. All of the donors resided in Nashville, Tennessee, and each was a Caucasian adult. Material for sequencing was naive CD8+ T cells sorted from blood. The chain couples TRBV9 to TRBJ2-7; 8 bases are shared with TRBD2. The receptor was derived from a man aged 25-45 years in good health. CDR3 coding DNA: TGTGCCAGCAGTCGTAGCGGGGACCTGAGGGAGCAGTACTTC. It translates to CASSRSGDLREQYF.